This TCR beta chain is from a study of blood T cell repertoires in COVID-19. CDR1 SGHNT and CDR2 YYREEE come from the germline V gene (reference sequence). The ends lost 1 base at V and 4 bases at J; junction bases unmatched: 9. The CDR3 totals 16 residues. In the original processing: Amplification of reference gene primers provided the estimated nucleated cell counts. Method: immunoSEQ multiplex PCR; TCRdb's copy keeps in-frame clones and lacks some. Clone size and V and J calls were adopted from that table, with D and trimming inferred from the DNA. The repertoire consists of 90,000 to 120,000 clones, with approximately 85% occurring once and the leading ten covering 5.5% to 6.5%.

The TCR comes from a woman aged 55 to 70 with acute or convalescent COVID-19. This chain links TRBV5-4 with TRBJ2-3, with 7 bases matching TRBD1. Sequenced sample: peripheral blood. CDR3 in DNA: TGTGCCAGCAGCTTGAGCTCGGGTCAGGGGGCAGATACGCAGTATTTT. Protein product: CASSLSSGQGADTQYF.